This TCR beta chain was found in a study of blood T cell repertoires in COVID-19. Overall study: There were acute and convalescent COVID-19 samples, and they came from the United States, Italy and Spain.

Produced via immunoSEQ multiplex PCR; TCRdb's table is partial and in-frame only. The repertoire holds fewer than 250,000 clones, with around 83% as singletons. Trimming stripped 5 bases from V and 3 bases from J, with 8 bases between. The germline gives CDR1 SEHNR, CDR2 FQNEAQ (reference sequence). This CDR3 is built from 12 residues. The sequence came from a woman between 50 and 59 years old with acute or convalescent COVID-19. The sequenced material came from peripheral blood. V and J are TRBV7-9 and TRBJ2-7, with a weak D call TRBD1 (6 bases). For the CDR3, the DNA is TGTGCCAGCAGCCAGACAGGCTACGAGCAGTACTTC. It specifies CASSQTGYEQYF.